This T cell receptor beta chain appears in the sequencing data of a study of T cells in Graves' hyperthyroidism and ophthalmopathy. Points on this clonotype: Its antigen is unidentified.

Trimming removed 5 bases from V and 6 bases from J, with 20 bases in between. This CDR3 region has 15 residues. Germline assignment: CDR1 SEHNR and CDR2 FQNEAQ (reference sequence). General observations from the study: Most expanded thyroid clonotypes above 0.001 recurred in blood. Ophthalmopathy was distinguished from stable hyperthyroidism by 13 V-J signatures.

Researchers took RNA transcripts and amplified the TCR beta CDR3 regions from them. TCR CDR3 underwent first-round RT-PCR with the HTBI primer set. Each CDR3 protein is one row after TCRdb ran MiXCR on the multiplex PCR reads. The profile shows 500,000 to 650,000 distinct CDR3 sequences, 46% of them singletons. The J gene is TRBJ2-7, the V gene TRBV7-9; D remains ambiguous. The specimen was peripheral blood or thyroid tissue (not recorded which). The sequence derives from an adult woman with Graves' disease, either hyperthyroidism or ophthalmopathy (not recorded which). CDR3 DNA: TGTGCCAGCAGCCACAACCTCCTGGGTGGGTCCGAGCAGTACTTC. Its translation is CASSHNLLGGSEQYF. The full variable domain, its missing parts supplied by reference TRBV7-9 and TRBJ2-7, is DTGVSQNPRHKITKRGQNVTFRCDPISEHNRLYWYRQTLGQGPEFLTYFQNEAQLEKSRLLSDRFSAERPKGSFSTLEIQRTEQGDSAMYLCASSHNLLGGSEQYFGPGTRLTVT.